Here is one T cell receptor beta chain with its context. The target antigen is unknown. This entry comes from a study of cytomegalovirus exposure and HLA in healthy donors. Study observations and caveats: Relative to equally common others, HLA-associated TCR beta chains showed greater clonal expansion in a later analysis.

A multiplex PCR was run with 60 Vbeta primers and 13 Jbeta primers. Profiled with immunoSEQ multiplex PCR; TCRdb holds only in-frame clones, not every one. Of approximately 70,000 clones in the sample, about 79% are singletons; the top ten hold approximately 7.6%. The sequence was collected from a man in his sixties in good health and CMV-seropositive. The sequenced material came from PBMCs.

CDR3 region: CASSYRTSGSTDTQYF. The CDR3 DNA sequence: TGTGCCAGCAGTTACCGGACTAGCGGGAGCACAGATACGCAGTATTTT. The V gene is TRBV6-5, the J gene TRBJ2-3, with 11 bases fitting TRBD2. This CDR3 comprises 16 residues. The V and J ends lost 2 bases and 0 bases, in that order; junction bases with no gene match: 1. Germline V gives CDR1 MNHEY, CDR2 SVGAGI.